What follows are 26 T cell receptor beta chains derived from one specimen sequenced in a study of blood T cell repertoires in COVID-19. Using immunoSEQ multiplex PCR, the repertoire was profiled, and TCRdb retains in-frame clones only, with some absent. This sample carries more than 50,000 clones, roughly 75% of them seen once, and the ten largest clones take 8.5% to 10%. Sequencing used peripheral blood. All receptors derive from a human donor in a cohort sampled during active COVID-19.

The chain links TRBV4-3 to TRBJ2-7; 9 nucleotides agree with TRBD2. The CDR3 is 15 residues long. CDR1 and CDR2 (germline): LGHNA, YSLEER. Trimming removed 4 bases from V and 0 bases from J; junction bases left unmatched: 4. This chain's CDR3 is CASSRLAGASYEQYF. The CDR3, as DNA: TGCGCCAGCAGCCGATTAGCGGGAGCCTCCTACGAGCAGTACTTC.

The chain recombines TRBV6-5 with TRBJ2-7; D unclear. V gave up 5 bases and J gave up 1 base, with 12 bases separating them. The CDR3 contains 14 residues. Germline V gene sequence: CDR1 MNHEY, CDR2 SVGAGI. The CDR3: CASSNGYGSYEQYF. CDR3 DNA: TGTGCCAGCAGTAACGGGTACGGTTCCTACGAGCAGTACTTC.

The genes are TRBV3-1 (or the pseudogene TRBV3-2) and TRBJ1-2; D is perhaps TRBD1 (5 bases). Germline V gene sequence: CDR1 LGHDT, CDR2 YNNKEL (reference sequence). The CDR3 has 14 residues. Deletions cut 1 base from V and 9 bases from J, with 15 bases between. CDR3 sequence reads: CASSQGRGFGSYTF. CDR3 coding DNA: TGTGCCAGCAGCCAAGGGCGGGGGTTCGGGAGCTACACCTTC.

The rearrangement links TRBV6-2 or TRBV6-3 to TRBJ2-7; the D gene is possibly TRBD1 (5 bases). Per the germline V gene, CDR1 is MNHEY and CDR2 is SVGEGT. V lost 2 bases and J 4 bases, leaving 9 bases between the germline ends. The CDR3 extends over 13 amino acids. CDR3 bases: TGTGCCAGCAGTTACGTGGCAGGGTACGAGCAGTACTTC. This codes for CASSYVAGYEQYF.

The chain couples TRBV19 to TRBJ1-1; no clear D gene. Trimming took 3 bases from V and 0 from J, leaving 11 bases between them. The CDR3 is 15 amino acids. Germline V gives CDR1 LNHDA, CDR2 SQIVND (reference sequence). The chain's CDR3 is CASSISFKMNTEAFF. In DNA form, the CDR3 reads TGTGCCAGTAGTATCAGTTTTAAGATGAACACTGAAGCTTTCTTT.

The genes are TRBV4-3 and TRBJ2-7, with a tentative D call TRBD1 (6 bases). CDR3 size: 15 residues. Germline V lookup: CDR1 LGHNA, CDR2 YSLEER. V dropped 2 bases and J dropped 0 bases, with 11 bases sitting between them. The DNA for the CDR3 is TGCGCCAGCAGCCAAAAATGGGACAACTCCTACGAGCAGTACTTC. Its translation is CASSQKWDNSYEQYF.

The chain couples TRBV9 to TRBJ1-4; 7 bases match TRBD1. The CDR3 has 16 residues. With 2 bases clipped from V and 4 bases from J, the junction kept 8 bases outside the gene matches. From germline, CDR1 is SGDLS and CDR2 YYNGEE. CDR3 protein: CASSVSPGTVNEKLFF. CDR3 nucleotides: TGTGCCAGCAGCGTCTCTCCCGGGACAGTTAATGAAAAACTGTTTTTT.

This chain joins TRBV5-1 and TRBJ2-7; a possible D gene is TRBD2 (6 bases). This CDR3 spans 13 amino acids. The germline V and J ends were trimmed by 3 bases and 4 bases, with 11 bases remaining between them. CDR1 and CDR2 from the germline V gene are SGHRS and YFSETQ. The CDR3 loop is CASSSGGTYEQYF. As DNA, the CDR3 is TGCGCCAGCAGCTCCGGAGGGACTTACGAGCAGTACTTC.

As to this clone: This CDR3 is also generated by other DNA sequences in the sample. CDR3: CASSPLNTGELFF. The CDR3 DNA reads TGTGCCAGCTCACCACTAAACACCGGGGAGCTGTTTTTT. J is TRBJ2-2 and V is TRBV18; D is unclear. Germline V CDR1 and CDR2: KGHSH, LQKENI. The CDR3 length is 13 residues. Trimming removed 1 base from V and 2 bases from J, with 2 bases in between.

This clone has more than one count but fewer than ten. J is TRBJ1-1 and V is TRBV6-6, with 9 positions matching TRBD1. Germline trimming cut 6 bases from V and 7 bases from J; bases unmatched to any gene: 9. Germline CDR1 reads MNHNY; CDR2 reads SVGAGI (reference sequence). This CDR3 has 14 residues. The CDR3 loop reads CASSPGTGRVEAFF. CDR3 nucleotides: TGTGCCAGCAGCCCCGGGACAGGGCGCGTTGAAGCTTTCTTT.

J is TRBJ1-1 and V is TRBV29-1, with D possibly being TRBD1 (5 bases). This CDR3 is built from 13 residues. The germline V and J ends were trimmed by 4 bases and 1 base, with 10 bases remaining between them. Germline V gene sequence: CDR1 SQVTM, CDR2 ANQGSEA. Here the CDR3 DNA reads TGCAGCGTTGCCACGGGGGGGAACACTGAAGCTTTCTTT. As protein: CSVATGGNTEAFF.

This clone was found once. The chain couples TRBV6-5 to TRBJ1-5; D possibly corresponds to TRBD1 (6 bases). Germline V gives CDR1 MNHEY, CDR2 SVGAGI. CDR3 length equals 14 residues. The ends were cut back, 10 bases at V and 5 bases at J, with 18 bases in the middle. The CDR3 region is CATIRGARDQPQHF. The DNA for the CDR3 is TGTGCCACCATCCGGGGGGCGCGAGATCAGCCCCAGCATTTT.

This sequence joins TRBV11-2 and TRBJ2-2, with 10 bases lining up with TRBD1. CDR3 length: 16 amino acids. Germline trimming cut 2 bases from V and 6 bases from J; bases unmatched to any gene: 6. Germline V gene data show CDR1 as SGHAT and CDR2 as FQNNGV. As DNA, the CDR3 is TGTGCCAGCAGCTTACAGGGACAGGGGTTGCCCGGGGAGCTGTTTTTT. Translation gives CASSLQGQGLPGELFF.

This chain joins TRBV3-1 (or the pseudogene TRBV3-2) and TRBJ1-5; D ambiguous. This CDR3 is built from 14 residues. The germline V gene encodes CDR1 LGHDT and CDR2 YNNKEL (reference sequence). Trimming took 5 bases from V and 0 from J, leaving 8 bases between them. The CDR3 region is CASSYSNSNQPQHF. CDR3 sequence (DNA): TGTGCCAGCAGCTACAGTAATAGCAATCAGCCCCAGCATTTT.

The chain combines TRBV4-1 with TRBJ2-7, with D maybe TRBD2 (6 bases). V was cut by 0 bases and J by 6 bases, with 15 bases left in between. The CDR3 runs 15 residues. Germline V gene data show CDR1 as MGHRA and CDR2 as YSYEKL. The CDR3 DNA sequence: TGCGCCAGCAGCCAAGAAGGTAGCGGAATCGGCGAGCAGTACTTC. This sequence encodes CASSQEGSGIGEQYF.

The J gene is TRBJ2-5, the V gene TRBV6-2 or TRBV6-3; possible D gene TRBD2, 6 bases. Trimming pared 3 bases from V and 1 base from J, leaving 9 bases between. Germline CDR1 MNHEY, CDR2 SVGEGT. The length of the CDR3 is 14 residues. The CDR3 here is CASSYAGSQETQYF. The CDR3 region has the DNA TGTGCCAGCAGTTATGCGGGGTCCCAAGAGACCCAGTACTTC.

The chain carries TRBV19 and TRBJ1-5; D is ambiguous. There are 13 residues in the CDR3. V was pared by 5 bases and J by 4 bases, with 9 bases between. CDR1 is LNHDA and CDR2 is SQIVND in the germline V gene (reference sequence). The CDR3: CASSLALNQPQHF. The CDR3 DNA is TGTGCCAGTAGTCTAGCCCTGAATCAGCCCCAGCATTTT.

The chain couples TRBV5-8 to TRBJ2-5; 7 nucleotides align to TRBD2. The CDR3 covers 14 residues. Germline V gene data show CDR1 as SGHTS and CDR2 as YDEGEE. The V gene end was trimmed by 3 bases and the J gene end by 2 bases; junction bases not matched to a gene: 4. CDR3: CASSSGRVQETQYF. The CDR3 region has the DNA TGTGCCAGCAGCTCAGGGAGGGTACAAGAGACCCAGTACTTC.

The J gene is TRBJ2-7, the V gene TRBV27; 7 bases are a match to TRBD2. From germline, CDR1 is MNHEY and CDR2 SMNVEV (reference sequence). The CDR3 loop spans 16 amino acids. V shed 0 bases and J 2 bases; nucleotides not matched to a gene: 7. CDR3 region: CASSLSLASGPYEQYF. The CDR3 nucleotides read TGTGCCAGCAGTTTATCCTTGGCTAGCGGTCCCTACGAGCAGTACTTC.

This chain connects TRBV6-6 to TRBJ1-2; D not certain. The germline V and J ends were trimmed by 2 bases and 8 bases, with 12 bases remaining between them. From germline, CDR1 is MNHNY and CDR2 SVGAGI (reference sequence). The CDR3 sequence is 13 residues long. The CDR3 coding sequence is TGTGCCAGCAGTTACGGGGAGAAAGGGGGCTACACCTTC. It codes for CASSYGEKGGYTF.

CDR3 loop: CAWSVRNSNQPQHF. CDR3 nucleotides: TGTGCCTGGAGTGTTCGTAATAGCAATCAGCCCCAGCATTTT. The chain uses TRBV30 and TRBJ1-5; D is uncertain. The V and J ends lost 0 bases and 0 bases respectively, with 6 bases between them. The CDR3 length is 14 residues. Germline CDR1 GTSNPN, CDR2 SVGIG (reference sequence). Full variable domain (rest looked up from reference TRBV30 and TRBJ1-5): SQTIHQWPATLVQPVGSPLSLECTVEGTSNPNLYWYRQAAGRGLQLLFYSVGIGQISSEVPQNLSASRPQDRQFILSSKKLLLSDSGFYLCAWSVRNSNQPQHFGDGTRLSIL.

The chain employs TRBV7-9 and TRBJ2-7, with a weak D call TRBD1 (6 bases). Germline V lookup: CDR1 SEHNR, CDR2 FQNEAQ (reference sequence). This CDR3 has 17 amino acids. V was trimmed by 5 bases and J by 3 bases, leaving 23 bases between them. The DNA of the CDR3 is TGTGCCAGCAGCCCAACCCCTCAGGGGCGCCTCCTCTACGAGCAGTACTTC. This sequence encodes CASSPTPQGRLLYEQYF.

As for this clone: This specimen includes other DNA sequences encoding the same CDR3. This rearrangement joins TRBV4-3 to TRBJ2-7; 13 bases are a match to TRBD2. J gave up 1 base and V 4 bases, and 1 base lay outside the gene matches. This CDR3 is built from 15 residues. Germline CDR1 and CDR2: LGHNA and YSLEER. The CDR3 protein is CASSLGLAGSYEQYF. The CDR3 bases are TGCGCCAGCAGCCTGGGACTAGCGGGATCCTACGAGCAGTACTTC.

DNA of the CDR3: TGTGCTAGTGCCCAGGGGCGAGCGAACACTGAAGCTTTCTTT. This codes for CASAQGRANTEAFF. V is TRBV12-5 and J is TRBJ1-1; D is perhaps TRBD1 (6 bases). CDR1 LGHNT and CDR2 FRNRAP come from the germline V gene. V lost 7 bases and J lost 1, with 13 bases in between. The CDR3 contains 14 residues.

The rearrangement joins TRBV11-2 to TRBJ1-1; no definite D call. With 0 bases removed from V and 8 bases from J, the gap between germline ends came to 7 bases. This CDR3 region has 12 residues. Germline V gene data show CDR1 as SGHAT and CDR2 as FQNNGV. The CDR3 nucleotides are TGTGCCAGCAGCTTAGAACGAGGAGAAGCTTTCTTT. Translated: CASSLERGEAFF.

In DNA form, the CDR3 reads TGTGCCAGCAGCTCCGGGACTAGCGGGAGCCACGAGCAGTACTTC. Residues: CASSSGTSGSHEQYF. The V gene is TRBV6-2 or TRBV6-3, the J gene TRBJ2-7, with 14 nucleotides matching TRBD2. CDR3 length: 15 amino acids. The V and J ends lost 6 bases and 5 bases, in that order; junction bases with no gene match: 6. The germline gives CDR1 MNHEY, CDR2 SVGEGT.